The T cell receptor (beta chain) described here comes from a study of human CD8 memory T cell subsets. Making the TCR beta libraries relied on UMI-labeled 5' RACE. TCRdb processed the 5' RACE reads again and assigns one entry to each CDR3 protein, with no DNA. This sample contains roughly 17,000 distinct CDR3 sequences. Germline V gives CDR1 MNHEY, CDR2 SVGEGT. The CDR3 length is 14 residues. The source of the RNA was duplicate vials containing 150,000 sorted CD8+ T cells for each subset. The receptor comes from a human donor in good health. The material sequenced was CD8+ stem-like memory T cells (TSCM and TCM) sorted from PBMCs. Indicated subset: stem-like memory CD8 T cells (TSTEM), CCR7+ PD-1- TIGIT-. The chain links TRBV6-2 or TRBV6-3 to TRBJ1-5. The CDR3 sequence: CASSYVIGVEPQHF.